This TCR beta chain was found in a study of CD8+CD57+ T cells in acquired aplastic anemia. By flow cytometry, patients selected for sequencing had shown an expansion of CD8+CD57+ cells. Each patient had severe acquired aplastic anemia. Study-level findings and limits: Patients and controls shared nearly 30 CD8+ CDR3 sequences, which appeared highly expressed in patients and within their immunodominant clones.

Remarks on this clonotype: As yet, its antigen is unknown.

Genomic DNA, the template, was used for profiling of the TCR beta VDJ and CDR3. TCRdb analysed the reads with MiXCR anew, one entry per CDR3 protein. The repertoire includes about 150,000 distinct CDR3 sequences, over 50% of them detected once, and approximately 12% sits in the top ten. The length of the CDR3 is 14 residues. Germline V CDR1 and CDR2: DFQATT, SNEGSKA (reference sequence). Trimming at V came to 5 bases and at J to 5 bases, leaving 7 bases not matched to a gene. The sample was sorted CD4+, CD8+, or CD8+CD57+ T cells (not recorded which) from PBMCs. The V call is TRBV20-1, the J call TRBJ2-3, with 10 bases identical to TRBD2. The receptor was isolated from a human donor with aplastic anemia. This CDR3 is CSAFGEREGDTQYF. DNA of the CDR3: TGCAGTGCTTTCGGAGAGCGGGAGGGAGATACGCAGTATTTT.